The 30 T cell receptor beta chains reported below all come from one sample, sequenced in a study of Graves' ophthalmopathy and Graves' hyperthyroidism. CDR3 regions of TCR beta were amplified from RNA transcripts. In the first round, RT-PCR was carried out with HTBI primers, and a multiplex PCR formed the second round. Using its own MiXCR run on the multiplex PCR reads, TCRdb lists one record per CDR3 protein. The sample includes roughly 500,000 distinct CDR3 sequences, about an eighth of them seen just once. The sequencing sample was made of blood. These receptors were collected from a young woman with Graves' ophthalmopathy.

This clonotype was recorded at least ten times. This chain connects TRBV7-9 to TRBJ2-5, with D perhaps TRBD1 (5 bases). Trimming left V 5 bases short and J 11 bases short, with 21 bases between. The CDR3 totals 14 residues. Germline CDR1 is SEHNR and CDR2 is FQNEAQ (reference sequence). The CDR3: CASSKPGPPGQQYF. CDR3 DNA sequence: TGTGCCAGCAGCAAACCCGGACCTCCAGGACAACAGTACTTC.

This clonotype was seen many times. The V and J genes are TRBV28 and TRBJ2-7; 8 bases fit TRBD1. With 6 bases clipped from V and 5 bases from J, the junction kept 12 bases outside the gene matches. CDR1 MDHEN and CDR2 SYDVKM come from the germline V gene. The CDR3 has 15 residues. The DNA for the CDR3 is TGTGCCAGCAGGGACAGGGATCGGGGTTTGAACGAGCAGTACTTC. This sequence encodes CASRDRDRGLNEQYF.

This clonotype was seen repeatedly, ten times or more. The chain is built from TRBV27 and TRBJ2-7; D is uncertain. Germline loops: CDR1 MNHEY, CDR2 SMNVEV (reference sequence). V was cut by 5 bases and J by 3 bases, with 11 bases left in between. CDR3 size: 13 residues. The CDR3 reads CASSPSWDYEQYF. The CDR3, as DNA: TGTGCCAGCAGTCCATCCTGGGACTACGAGCAGTACTTC.

This clonotype was counted many times. The chain uses TRBV28 and TRBJ1-1; D is uncertain. V was trimmed by 7 bases and J by 5 bases, leaving 20 bases between them. CDR3 size: 15 residues. CDR1 and CDR2 from the germline V gene are MDHEN and SYDVKM. The CDR3 here is CASTLGGIGGTEAFF. CDR3 in DNA: TGTGCCAGCACCCTGGGAGGAATTGGTGGTACTGAAGCTTTCTTT.

This clonotype was recorded many times. The chain carries TRBV12-3 or TRBV12-4 and TRBJ2-2, with D possibly TRBD2 on 5 matching bases. V was shortened by 6 bases and J by 3 bases, with 14 bases between the two germline ends. The CDR3 runs to 15 residues. The CDR3 loop reads CASRLTDWHTGELFF. The DNA of the CDR3 is TGTGCCAGCAGGTTGACGGACTGGCACACCGGGGAGCTGTTTTTT.

V is TRBV5-1 and J is TRBJ1-1; a weak D match, TRBD1 (5 bases). V dropped 0 bases and J dropped 4 bases, with 10 bases sitting between them. CDR1 is SGHRS, CDR2 YFSETQ, per germline. The CDR3 contains 14 residues. Written as DNA, the CDR3 is TGCGCCAGCAGCTTGGCGGGGGATGGCACTGAAGCTTTCTTT. This encodes CASSLAGDGTEAFF.

This clonotype was found many times. The CDR3 reads CASSNPPGAGLIRQTQYF. The CDR3 DNA is TGCGCCAGCAGCAACCCCCCGGGGGCCGGACTAATAAGGCAGACCCAGTACTTC. The chain links TRBV4-1 to TRBJ2-5; D is perhaps TRBD1 or TRBD2 (6 bases each). This CDR3 region has 18 residues. The V end lost 5 bases, the J end lost 6 bases, and 28 bases lay between the germline ends. Germline loops: CDR1 MGHRA, CDR2 YSYEKL.

This clonotype was observed a handful of times. A much larger clone lies one base from this, so it may be a read error. The chain is built from TRBV12-3 or TRBV12-4 and TRBJ1-6; weak D call: TRBD1 (5 bases). This CDR3 spans 14 amino acids. The CDR3 reads CASSWRQNYSHLHF. The DNA for the CDR3 is TGTGCCAGCAGTTGGAGACAGAATTATTCACACCTCCACTTT.

This clonotype was seen repeatedly, ten times or more. V and J are TRBV12-5 and TRBJ1-5, with D hard to call. Germline V gene lookup returns CDR1 LGHNT and CDR2 FRNRAP. Trimming removed 1 base at V and 1 base at J, with 5 bases between. CDR3 length: 14 residues. The CDR3 is CASGLGGSNQPQHF. As DNA, the CDR3 is TGTGCTAGTGGTTTGGGAGGAAGCAATCAGCCCCAGCATTTT.

This clonotype was detected ten times or more. This chain connects TRBV6-2 or TRBV6-3 to TRBJ1-5; TRBD1 might be the D (5 bases). The CDR3 has 13 residues. Trimming took 10 bases from V and 6 from J, leaving 16 bases between them. Germline CDR1 MNHEY, CDR2 SVGEGT. The CDR3 nucleotides are TGTGCCACCGTAGGGGTTCCGGCTCAGCCCCAGCATTTT. Protein product: CATVGVPAQPQHF.

This clonotype was detected ten times or more. This chain connects TRBV28 to TRBJ1-2, with TRBD1 identical over 9 bases. The CDR3 contains 12 residues. With 10 bases clipped from V and 5 bases from J, the junction kept 5 bases outside the gene matches. Germline loops: CDR1 MDHEN, CDR2 SYDVKM. CDR3 amino acids: CATLDRGYGYTF. The DNA of the CDR3 is TGTGCCACCCTAGACAGGGGGTATGGCTACACCTTC.

This clonotype was recorded many times. The rearrangement links TRBV15 to TRBJ2-7, with TRBD2 as a possible D gene (7 bases). Germline V CDR1 and CDR2: LNHNV, YYDKDF (reference sequence). V dropped 5 bases and J dropped 4 bases, with 18 bases sitting between them. The CDR3 consists of 15 residues. CDR3 in DNA: TGTGCCACCAGCGGGGGTTTTGGGGGGGCGTACGAGCAGTACTTC. Amino acids: CATSGGFGGAYEQYF.

This clonotype appeared many times. The gene calls are TRBV2 and TRBJ1-4; tentative D call: TRBD1 (5 bases). CDR3 length: 17 amino acids. Trimming removed 3 bases at V and 1 base at J, with 15 bases between. The germline CDR1 and CDR2 sequences are SNHLY and FYNNEI. As DNA, the CDR3 is TGTGCCAGCAGTGACTTTGCAGGGCTAAAAACTAATGAAAAACTGTTTTTT. It encodes CASSDFAGLKTNEKLFF. Looking up the rest from reference TRBV2 and TRBJ1-4 gives the full variable domain: EPEVTQTPSHQVTQMGQEVILRCVPISNHLYFYWYRQILGQKVEFLVSFYNNEISEKSEIFDDQFSVERPDGSNFTLKIRSTKLEDSAMYFCASSDFAGLKTNEKLFFGSGTQLSVL.

In this sample, this clonotype turned up many times. The genes are TRBV28 and TRBJ1-2; 8 positions agree with TRBD1. Looked up from germline, CDR1 is MDHEN and CDR2 is SYDVKM. The V and J ends lost 1 base and 2 bases, in that order; junction bases with no gene match: 3. This CDR3 has 15 amino acids. This chain's CDR3 is CASSLFNRGNYGYTF. In DNA, the CDR3 is TGTGCCAGCAGTTTATTTAACAGGGGGAACTATGGCTACACCTTC.

This clonotype showed up just a few times. The genes are TRBV19 and TRBJ1-5; D uncertain. CDR3 length: 13 amino acids. Germline values: CDR1 LNHDA, CDR2 SQIVND (reference sequence). V dropped 6 bases and J dropped 7 bases, with 13 bases sitting between them. CDR3 protein: CASSPGGWQPQHF. CDR3 bases: TGTGCCAGTAGCCCCGGAGGGTGGCAGCCCCAGCATTTT.

This clonotype was counted ten times or more. V and J are TRBV6-9 and TRBJ1-2; perhaps TRBD1 as D (6 bases). Trimming cost V 4 bases and J 7 bases, with 16 bases left between them. CDR3 length: 14 amino acids. CDR1 is MNHGY, CDR2 SVAAGI, per germline. The CDR3 nucleotides read TGTGCCAGCAGTTCCCTATTACACAGGGCTGGCTACACCTTC. Protein sequence: CASSSLLHRAGYTF.

This clonotype was seen many times. J is TRBJ2-4 and V is TRBV28; no reliable D call. This CDR3 region has 15 residues. V lost 4 bases and J lost 1, with 11 bases in between. Germline V gives CDR1 MDHEN, CDR2 SYDVKM. CDR3 coding DNA: TGTGCCAGCAGTTCCCCGGAAGGGGCCAAAAACATTCAGTACTTC. Protein: CASSSPEGAKNIQYF.

The chain recombines TRBV12-3 or TRBV12-4 with TRBJ1-1; D gene uncertain. The CDR3 sequence is 15 residues long. Trimming took 5 bases from V and 1 from J, leaving 14 bases between them. The CDR3 bases are TGTGCCAGCAGTCCCCCAAACGGTTGGAACACTGAAGCTTTCTTT. Translated, it gives CASSPPNGWNTEAFF.

This clonotype appeared many times. The chain uses TRBV6-5 and TRBJ1-1; the D is unclear. The V gene lost 2 bases and the J gene lost 0 bases, with 10 bases spanning the gap. Germline values: CDR1 MNHEY, CDR2 SVGAGI. CDR3 length equals 15 residues. CDR3 in DNA: TGTGCCAGCAGTTACATAGCCGGGTTGAACACTGAAGCTTTCTTT. It translates to CASSYIAGLNTEAFF.

In this sample, this clonotype turned up many times. The chain is built from TRBV6-5 and TRBJ1-5; 9 bases line up with TRBD1. Germline loops: CDR1 MNHEY, CDR2 SVGAGI. The CDR3 covers 17 residues. The trim removed 10 bases at V and 6 bases at J, leaving 19 bases unmatched. The CDR3: CATKPKYWGQGSQPQHF. The CDR3 coding sequence is TGTGCCACCAAGCCTAAATATTGGGGACAGGGTAGTCAGCCCCAGCATTTT.

This clonotype was observed many times. The chain links TRBV5-1 to TRBJ1-2, with 7 bases fitting TRBD1. V gave up 2 bases and J gave up 11 bases; unmatched junction bases: 9. This CDR3 is 13 amino acids long. CDR1 and CDR2 (germline): SGHRS, YFSETQ. CDR3 nucleotides: TGCGCCAGCAGCTTTGAGGGGGCGAAAGTTTACACCTTC. Translating it yields CASSFEGAKVYTF.

Ten or more counts support this clonotype. The chain uses TRBV6-1 and TRBJ2-7; a weak D match, TRBD1 (6 bases). V was shortened by 8 bases and J by 4 bases, with 12 bases between the two germline ends. Germline values: CDR1 MNHNS, CDR2 SASEGT. This CDR3 has 12 amino acids. Written as DNA, the CDR3 is TGTGCCAGCTATCAGGGGATATACGAGCAGTACTTC. Protein: CASYQGIYEQYF.

This clonotype was counted between two and nine times. The CDR3 DNA sequence: TGTGCCTGGAGTGTGGACGGGTACGAGCAGTACTTC. Its protein product is CAWSVDGYEQYF. This chain connects TRBV30 to TRBJ2-7; D gene unclear. The germline V gene encodes CDR1 GTSNPN and CDR2 SVGIG (reference sequence). There are 12 residues in the CDR3. The V end lost 0 bases, the J end lost 4 bases, and 7 bases lay between the germline ends.

This clonotype was observed many times. J is TRBJ1-6 and V is TRBV10-3; maybe TRBD1 (5 bases). The V end was cut by 7 bases, the J end by 6 bases, with 10 bases between. CDR1 ENHRY and CDR2 SYGVKD come from the germline V gene. The CDR3 runs 13 residues. The CDR3 nucleotides are TGTGCCATCAACGAGGGGCTTAATTCACCCCTCCACTTT. This codes for CAINEGLNSPLHF.

This clonotype was observed at least ten times. The CDR3 protein is CAWSAGQANTEAFF. The CDR3 DNA follows: TGTGCCTGGAGTGCCGGACAGGCGAACACTGAAGCTTTCTTT. This rearrangement joins TRBV30 to TRBJ1-1; 7 bases line up with TRBD1. Per the germline V gene, CDR1 is GTSNPN and CDR2 is SVGIG (reference sequence). The CDR3 contains 14 residues. Unmatched junction bases numbered 3, after V lost 1 base and J lost 1 base.

This clonotype was detected many times. The rearrangement uses TRBV30 and TRBJ1-3; D is possibly TRBD1 (6 bases). V was cut by 2 bases and J by 2 bases, with 7 bases left in between. The CDR3 has 13 residues. Germline CDR1 GTSNPN, CDR2 SVGIG (reference sequence). CDR3 coding DNA: TGTGCCTGGAGTACAGGGACTGGAAACACCATATATTTT. This codes for CAWSTGTGNTIYF.

This clonotype has just a few counts. Since a much larger clone is just one base distant, this may be a read error. The conserved final phenylalanine or tryptophan is absent from the CDR3, which likely points to a read error. The V and J genes are TRBV18 and TRBJ1-2, with D possibly matching TRBD1 (6 bases). Germline V gene data show CDR1 as KGHSH and CDR2 as LQKENI. The CDR3 runs to 14 residues. V was pared by 8 bases and J by 4 bases, with 17 bases between. The DNA for the CDR3 is TGTGCCAGCCGTGGGACATTACGGGGCTATGGCTACACCCTC. The encoded protein is CASRGTLRGYGYTL.

This clonotype was seen more than once but under ten times. The genes are TRBV30 and TRBJ2-2; TRBD2 is a possible D gene (5 bases). Per germline, CDR1 GTSNPN and CDR2 SVGIG (reference sequence). This CDR3 has 18 residues. V was cut by 3 bases and J by 6 bases, with 26 bases left in between. The CDR3 spells CAWSGTTGSLSLPGELFF. As DNA, the CDR3 is TGTGCCTGGAGCGGTACCACGGGGAGCCTAAGTTTGCCCGGGGAGCTGTTTTTT.

In its sample, this clonotype was seen many times. The chain is built from TRBV6-1 and TRBJ2-7, with a weak D call TRBD1 (5 bases). Germline V gives CDR1 MNHNS, CDR2 SASEGT. The CDR3 is 15 residues long. Trimming removed 7 bases at V and 0 bases at J, with 16 bases between. CDR3 sequence (DNA): TGTGCCAGCACCCAGACAGACTCAAGCTCCTACGAGCAGTACTTC. This translates into CASTQTDSSSYEQYF.

There are a few counts of this clonotype. J is TRBJ2-2 and V is TRBV11-3, with D perhaps assigned TRBD1 or TRBD2 (5 bases each). The germline gives CDR1 SGHNT, CDR2 YENEEA. The CDR3 is 12 amino acids. V lost 6 bases to trimming and J lost 4 bases, with 6 bases between them. The CDR3 loop is CASRGVTGELFF. CDR3 sequence (DNA): TGTGCCAGCAGGGGGGTCACCGGGGAGCTGTTTTTT.